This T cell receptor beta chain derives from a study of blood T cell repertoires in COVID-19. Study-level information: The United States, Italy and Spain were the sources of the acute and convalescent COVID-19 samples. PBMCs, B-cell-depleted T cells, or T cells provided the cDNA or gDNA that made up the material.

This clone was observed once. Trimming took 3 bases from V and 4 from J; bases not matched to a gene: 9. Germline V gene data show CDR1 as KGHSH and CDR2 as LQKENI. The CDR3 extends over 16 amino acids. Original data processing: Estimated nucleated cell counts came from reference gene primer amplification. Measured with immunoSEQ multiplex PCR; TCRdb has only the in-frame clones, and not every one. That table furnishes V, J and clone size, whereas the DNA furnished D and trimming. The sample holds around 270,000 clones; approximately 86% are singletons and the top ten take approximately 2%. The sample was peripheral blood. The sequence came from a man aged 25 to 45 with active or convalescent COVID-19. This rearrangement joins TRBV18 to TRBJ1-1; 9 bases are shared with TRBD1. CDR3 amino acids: CASSPGTGFESTEAFF. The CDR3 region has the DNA TGTGCCAGCTCACCCGGGACAGGGTTTGAAAGCACTGAAGCTTTCTTT.